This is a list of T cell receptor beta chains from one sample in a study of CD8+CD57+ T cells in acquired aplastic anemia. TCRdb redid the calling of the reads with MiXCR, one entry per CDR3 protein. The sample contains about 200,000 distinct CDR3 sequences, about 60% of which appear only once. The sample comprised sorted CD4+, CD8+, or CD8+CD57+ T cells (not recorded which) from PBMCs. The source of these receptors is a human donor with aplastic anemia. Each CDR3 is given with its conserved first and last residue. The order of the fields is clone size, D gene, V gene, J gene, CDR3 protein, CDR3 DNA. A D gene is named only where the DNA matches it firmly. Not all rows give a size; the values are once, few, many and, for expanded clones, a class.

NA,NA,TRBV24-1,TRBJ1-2,CATSDRRSYGYTF,TGTGCCACCAGTGATCGCAGGAGCTATGGCTACACCTTC
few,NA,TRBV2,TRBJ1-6,CASSAPQGYNSPLHF,TGTGCCAGCAGTGCTCCTCAGGGGTATAATTCACCCCTCCACTTT
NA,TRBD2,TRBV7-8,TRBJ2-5,CASSSTAGGGETQYF,TGTGCCAGCAGCTCCACCGCGGGGGGCGGAGAGACCCAGTACTTC
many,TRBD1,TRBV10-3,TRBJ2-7,CAISVRDRVAEQYF,TGTGCCATCAGTGTCCGGGACAGGGTAGCGGAGCAGTACTTC
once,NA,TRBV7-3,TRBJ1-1,CASSLYKNTEAFF,TGTGCCAGCAGCTTGTACAAGAACACTGAAGCTTTCTTT
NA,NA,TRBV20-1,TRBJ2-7,CSARGDNYEQYF,TGCAGTGCTAGAGGGGACAACTACGAGCAGTACTTC
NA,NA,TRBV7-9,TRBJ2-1,CASSPLRDINNEQFF,TGTGCCAGCAGCCCACTACGGGACATCAACAATGAGCAGTTCTTC
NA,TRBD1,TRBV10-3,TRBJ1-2,CAIIKQGGYGYTF,TGTGCCATCATCAAACAGGGGGGCTATGGCTACACCTTC
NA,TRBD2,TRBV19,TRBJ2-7,CASSIRSSGSYEQYF,TGTGCCAGTAGTATAAGGAGTAGCGGGAGCTACGAGCAGTACTTC
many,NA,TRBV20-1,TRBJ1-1,CSARDGQGTTEAFF,TGCAGTGCTAGAGACGGTCAGGGAACCACTGAAGCTTTCTTT
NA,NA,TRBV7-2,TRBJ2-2,CASRSLGELFF,TGTGCCAGCAGGTCACTGGGGGAGCTGTTTTTT
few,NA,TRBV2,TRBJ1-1,CAITAEAFF,TGTGCCATAACGGCGGAAGCTTTCTTT
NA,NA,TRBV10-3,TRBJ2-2,CAISEFVEENTGELFF,TGTGCCATCAGTGAGTTTGTCGAGGAGAACACCGGGGAGCTGTTTTTT
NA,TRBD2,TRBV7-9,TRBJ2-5,CASSFATTSGETQYF,TGTGCCAGCAGCTTCGCCACGACTAGCGGAGAGACCCAGTACTTC
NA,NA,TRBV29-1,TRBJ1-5,CSARGTYNQPQHF,TGCAGTGCTAGAGGGACTTACAATCAGCCCCAGCATTTT
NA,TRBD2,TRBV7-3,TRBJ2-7,CASSTGGGDNEQYF,TGTGCCAGCAGCACCGGCGGGGGGGATAACGAGCAGTACTTC
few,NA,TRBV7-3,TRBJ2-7,CASSLGSIGEQYF,TGTGCCAGCAGCCTGGGGAGTATCGGCGAGCAGTACTTC
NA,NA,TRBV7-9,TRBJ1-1,CASSYTRGTEAFF,TGTGCCAGCAGTTACACAAGAGGGACTGAAGCTTTCTTT
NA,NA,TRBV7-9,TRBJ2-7,CASSRDTVYEQYF,TGTGCCAGCAGTAGGGACACAGTCTACGAGCAGTACTTC
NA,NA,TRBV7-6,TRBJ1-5,CASSLAGEEAQHF,TGTGCCAGCAGCTTAGCGGGGGAGGAGGCCCAGCATTTT
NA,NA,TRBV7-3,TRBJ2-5,CASSQGSGHQETQYF,TGTGCCAGCAGCCAAGGTAGCGGCCACCAAGAGACCCAGTACTTC
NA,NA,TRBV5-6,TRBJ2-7,CASSGGRQASYGQYF,TGTGCCAGCAGCGGGGGGAGACAGGCTTCCTACGGGCAGTACTTC
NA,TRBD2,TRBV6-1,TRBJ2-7,CASSESYSGGLRVEQYF,TGTGCCAGCAGTGAATCTTATAGCGGGGGGCTCAGGGTCGAGCAGTACTTC
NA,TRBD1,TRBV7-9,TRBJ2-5,CASSSRGPETQYF,TGTGCCAGCAGCTCCAGGGGGCCGGAGACCCAGTACTTC
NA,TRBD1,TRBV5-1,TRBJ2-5,CASSRGTGKETQYF,TGCGCCAGCAGCCGTGGGACAGGGAAAGAGACCCAGTACTTC
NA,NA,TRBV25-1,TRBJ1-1,CASQVNANTEAFF,TGTGCCAGCCAAGTAAATGCGAACACTGAAGCTTTCTTT
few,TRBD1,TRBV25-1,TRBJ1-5,CASVAGTESLSNQPQHF,TGTGCCAGCGTTGCCGGGACAGAATCTTTAAGCAATCAGCCCCAGCATTTT
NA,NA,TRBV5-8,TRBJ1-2,CASSLWLQDGYGYTF,TGTGCCAGCAGCTTGTGGTTACAGGATGGGTATGGCTACACCTTC
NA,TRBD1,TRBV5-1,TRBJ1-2,CASSSWDRRDYGYTF,TGCGCCAGCAGCTCCTGGGACAGGAGAGACTATGGCTACACCTTC
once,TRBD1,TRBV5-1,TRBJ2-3,CASRTGQGTDTQYF,TGCGCCAGCAGAACCGGACAGGGCACAGATACGCAGTATTTT
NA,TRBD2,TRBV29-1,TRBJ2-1,CSVVGTSGGNYNEQFF,TGCAGCGTTGTTGGGACTAGCGGGGGCAATTACAATGAGCAGTTCTTC
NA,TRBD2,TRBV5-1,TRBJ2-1,CASFHGGYYNEQFF,TGCGCCAGCTTTCACGGGGGGTACTACAATGAGCAGTTCTTC
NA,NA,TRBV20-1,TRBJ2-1,CSASLGNGEQFF,TGCAGTGCTAGTCTGGGTAACGGTGAGCAGTTCTTC
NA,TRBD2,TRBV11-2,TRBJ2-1,CASSLVASGLYNEQFF,TGTGCCAGCAGCTTAGTAGCTAGCGGGCTTTACAATGAGCAGTTCTTC
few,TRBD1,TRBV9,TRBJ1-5,CASSVLTSGQGLNQPQHF,TGTGCCAGCAGCGTGCTGACGAGTGGACAGGGACTCAATCAGCCCCAGCATTTT
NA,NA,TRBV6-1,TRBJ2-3,CASTERASTDTQYF,TGTGCCAGCACTGAGCGGGCCAGCACAGATACGCAGTATTTT
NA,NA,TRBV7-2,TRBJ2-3,CASSLRIGADTQYF,TGTGCCAGCAGCTTACGGATTGGGGCAGATACGCAGTATTTT
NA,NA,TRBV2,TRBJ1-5,CASSDLDSINQPQHF,TGTGCCAGCAGTGATTTGGACAGTATCAATCAGCCCCAGCACTTT
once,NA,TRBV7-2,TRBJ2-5,CASSEMVGLETQYF,TGTGCCAGCAGCGAAATGGTGGGGCTGGAGACCCAGTACTTC
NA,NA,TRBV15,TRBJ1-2,CATSRDGHGINGYTF,TGTGCCACCAGCAGAGATGGGCACGGGATAAATGGCTACACCTTC
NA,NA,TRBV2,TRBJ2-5,CASTQRGSAAPQETQYF,TGTGCCAGCACTCAGAGGGGCTCCGCGGCCCCTCAAGAGACCCAGTACTTC
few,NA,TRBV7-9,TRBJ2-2,CASSLEYTGELFF,TGTGCCAGCAGCTTAGAGTACACCGGGGAGCTGTTTTTT
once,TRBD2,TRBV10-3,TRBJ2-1,CAISDRWVKGGLGSNEQFF,TGTGCCATCAGTGATAGGTGGGTAAAGGGAGGGCTCGGAAGTAATGAGCAGTTCTTC
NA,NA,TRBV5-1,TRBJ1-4,CASSLGGALEKLFF,TGCGCCAGCAGCTTGGGGGGCGCATTAGAAAAACTGTTTTTT
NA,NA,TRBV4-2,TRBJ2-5,CASSGWATFQETQYF,TGTGCCAGCAGCGGGTGGGCTACCTTCCAAGAGACCCAGTACTTC
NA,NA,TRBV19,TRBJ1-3,CGSGTGAGNTIYF,TGTGGCAGCGGGACGGGGGCTGGAAACACCATATATTTT
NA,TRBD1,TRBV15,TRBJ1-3,CATSTRQGARGNTIYF,TGTGCCACCAGCACCCGACAGGGGGCTCGTGGAAACACCATATATTTT
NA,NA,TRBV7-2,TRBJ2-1,CASSLQSASYNEQFF,TGTGCCAGCAGTTTGCAGTCAGCCTCCTACAATGAGCAGTTCTTC
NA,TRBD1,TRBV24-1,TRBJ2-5,CATSSNKGQLGETQYF,TGTGCCACCAGTTCGAACAAGGGACAGCTTGGGGAGACCCAGTACTTC
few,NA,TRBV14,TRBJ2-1,CASSQDPGALVNEQFF,TGTGCCAGCAGCCAAGATCCGGGAGCCTTGGTAAATGAGCAGTTCTTC
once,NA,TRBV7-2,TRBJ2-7,CASSRSGYYEQYF,TGTGCCAGCAGCCGGTCTGGGTACTACGAGCAGTACTTC
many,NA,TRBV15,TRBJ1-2,CATSRDQGFPYGYTF,TGTGCCACCAGCAGAGACCAGGGGTTCCCCTATGGCTACACCTTC
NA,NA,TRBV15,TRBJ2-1,CAASSVDSYNEQFF,TGTGCCGCCAGCAGCGTGGACAGCTACAATGAGCAGTTCTTC
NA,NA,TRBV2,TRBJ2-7,CASSDQRNSYEQYF,TGTGCCAGCAGTGATCAGCGGAACTCCTACGAGCAGTACTTC
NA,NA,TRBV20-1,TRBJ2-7,CSASPGTPYEQYF,TGCAGTGCTAGCCCCGGGACTCCCTACGAGCAGTACTTC